The 16 T cell receptor beta chains below were found in one sample sequenced in a study of regulatory T cells in long-lasting Graves disease. In building TCR beta libraries, iRepertoire HTBI primers were used together with Arm-PCR of CDR3 regions. TCRdb passed the multiplex PCR reads through MiXCR, listing each CDR3 protein once. Counted here are more than 450,000 distinct CDR3 sequences, under 20% occurring once; the ten biggest clones make up 12%. The time point is: newly diagnosed GD, antithyroid drugs for less than 3 months. There was RNA extracted from PBMCs, and the TCR library was made from it. These records were also assigned to another study, of T cells in Graves' hyperthyroidism and ophthalmopathy.

The specimen comprised peripheral blood mononuclear cells (PBMCs), sampled at new diagnosis, from a patient treated with antithyroid drugs. These TCRs come from a man aged 40-50 years with Graves disease.

This chain connects TRBV11-2 to TRBJ2-6, with 12 nucleotides matching TRBD2. The CDR3 loop spans 20 amino acids. Per the germline V gene, CDR1 is SGHAT and CDR2 is FQNNGV. Trimming took 5 bases from V and 0 from J; bases not matched to a gene: 11. CDR3 sequence (DNA): TGTGCCAGCAGCCGGGGACGGCGACTAGCGGGAGTCTCTGGGGCCAACGTCCTGACTTTC. Translation gives CASSRGRRLAGVSGANVLTF.

This clonotype showed up just once. Since a much larger clone is just one base distant, this may be a read error. The chain recombines TRBV24-1 with TRBJ2-3; the D gene is possibly TRBD1 (6 bases). The CDR3 covers 14 residues. Germline CDR1 and CDR2: KGHDR and SFDVKD. The CDR3 region is CATSKRGSTGTQYF. For the CDR3, the DNA is TGTGCCACCAGCAAAAGGGGGAGCACAGGTACGCAGTATTTT.

This clonotype was seen a single time. The chain links TRBV6-1 to TRBJ1-2; D unclear. V was clipped by 6 bases and J by 8 bases, with 19 bases between them. The CDR3 is 14 amino acids. The germline gives CDR1 MNHNS, CDR2 SASEGT. The CDR3 DNA follows: TGTGCCAGCAGCGTAAACGAGGGAGTAAAGGGCTACACCTTC. Translation gives CASSVNEGVKGYTF.

This clonotype was recorded at least ten times. This sequence joins TRBV12-3 or TRBV12-4 and TRBJ2-1, with TRBD1 as a possible D gene (6 bases). V was cut by 5 bases and J by 7 bases, with 12 bases left in between. The CDR3 extends over 13 amino acids. CDR3 coding DNA: TGTGCCAGCAGTCTCCTTCAGGGGAATGAGCAGTTCTTC. Translation: CASSLLQGNEQFF.

This clonotype was observed a handful of times. The genes are TRBV5-6 and TRBJ2-2; D perhaps matches TRBD1 (5 bases). The CDR3 has 17 residues. Looked up from germline, CDR1 is SGHDT and CDR2 is YYEEEE. V was cut by 4 bases and J by 2 bases, with 18 bases left in between. DNA of the CDR3: TGTGCCAGCAGCCCTATACAGGCCCGCATTAACACCGGGGAGCTGTTTTTT. Amino acid sequence: CASSPIQARINTGELFF.

In this sample, this clonotype turned up many times. The chain joins TRBV28 to TRBJ2-7; TRBD1 might be the D (6 bases). CDR1 is MDHEN, CDR2 SYDVKM, per germline. Trimming removed 5 bases at V and 6 bases at J, with 23 bases between. This CDR3 is 16 amino acids long. For the CDR3, the DNA is TGTGCCAGCAGTCAACTGCAGGGACAAGGGTTGGGCGAGCAGTACTTC. Translation gives CASSQLQGQGLGEQYF.

The genes are TRBV19 and TRBJ2-1, with 12 bases lining up with TRBD2. Per the germline V gene, CDR1 is LNHDA and CDR2 is SQIVND (reference sequence). The trim removed 3 bases at V and 5 bases at J, leaving 11 bases unmatched. CDR3 length equals 18 residues. CDR3 nucleotides: TGTGCCAGTAGTATTGCCCGACTAGCGGGAGTAGTCCACAATGAGCAGTTCTTC. It yields the protein CASSIARLAGVVHNEQFF.

This chain joins TRBV16 and TRBJ2-5; no reliable D call. The V end lost 0 bases, the J end lost 4 bases, and 6 bases lay between the germline ends. Germline CDR1 and CDR2: KGHSY and FQNENV. The CDR3 runs to 13 residues. CDR3 amino acids: CASSQSSTETQYF. The CDR3 nucleotides read TGTGCCAGCAGCCAATCATCCACAGAGACCCAGTACTTC.

In its sample, this clonotype was seen many times. V usage is TRBV3-1 and J usage is TRBJ1-1; perhaps TRBD1 as D (5 bases). V lost 0 bases to trimming and J lost 5 bases, with 13 bases between them. The CDR3 is 15 amino acids. Germline V gene sequence: CDR1 LGHDT, CDR2 YNNKEL (reference sequence). In DNA form, the CDR3 reads TGTGCCAGCAGCCAAGAGACGGGGGGACGGACTGAAGCTTTCTTT. Protein: CASSQETGGRTEAFF.

The rearrangement uses TRBV2 and TRBJ1-1, with 7 positions matching TRBD1. Germline V CDR1 and CDR2: SNHLY, FYNNEI. Trimming at V came to 4 bases and at J to 4 bases, leaving 15 bases not matched to a gene. The CDR3 runs to 17 residues. DNA of the CDR3: TGTGCCAGCAGTGCCCGATCAGGGGGTATTCTAGCCACTGAAGCTTTCTTT. Protein product: CASSARSGGILATEAFF.

The genes are TRBV4-1 and TRBJ1-1; unclear D gene. The length of the CDR3 is 13 residues. CDR1 and CDR2 from the germline V gene are MGHRA and YSYEKL. The ends were cut back, 3 bases at V and 3 bases at J, with 8 bases in the middle. CDR3 in DNA: TGCGCCAGCAGCCATATTCTGGACACTGAAGCTTTCTTT. Its translation is CASSHILDTEAFF.

In this sample, this clonotype turned up many times. V usage is TRBV3-1 and J usage is TRBJ2-7, with 7 bases fitting TRBD1. Germline CDR1 is LGHDT and CDR2 is YNNKEL (reference sequence). The CDR3 length is 15 residues. Trimming removed 4 bases from V and 7 bases from J; junction bases left unmatched: 13. CDR3 in DNA: TGTGCCAGCAGCCCCCGGGACAGAGCCTCTCGGGAGCAGTACTTC. Its translation: CASSPRDRASREQYF.

This clonotype appeared many times. This chain joins TRBV7-2 and TRBJ2-1, with D tentatively TRBD2 (6 bases). Germline CDR1 SGHTA, CDR2 FQGNSA. V was shortened by 4 bases and J by 0 bases, with 10 bases between the two germline ends. The CDR3 spans 15 residues. For the CDR3, the DNA is TGTGCCAGCAGCTCCACTAGCAGCTCCTACAATGAGCAGTTCTTC. Encoded protein: CASSSTSSSYNEQFF.

As to this clonotype: It differs at one base from a far larger clone, so likely a read error. The chain has TRBV28 and TRBJ2-7; the D gene is possibly TRBD1 (6 bases). The J call may be incorrect, as the DNA end agrees better with TRBJ2-1. The CDR3 contains 14 residues. Looked up from germline, CDR1 is MDHEN and CDR2 is SYDVKM. CDR3 residues: CASSSQGCSGEQFF. CDR3 coding DNA: TGTGCCAGCAGTAGTCAGGGGTGTAGTGGTGAGCAGTTCTTC.

A note on this clonotype: The likely explanation is a read error, given a far larger clone one base away. V usage is TRBV7-8 and J usage is TRBJ2-4; TRBD2 matches 13 bases. The DNA end lines up better with TRBJ2-1; the J call may be wrong. This CDR3 has 18 amino acids. Germline values: CDR1 SGHVS, CDR2 FQNEAQ. The CDR3 region is CASSPRRTSGGSSYEQFF. CDR3 nucleotide sequence: TGTGCCAGCAGCCCGCGCCGGACTAGCGGGGGAAGCTCCTACGAGCAGTTCTTC.

Concerning this clonotype itself: This may arise from a read error, as a much more abundant clone is one base away. V and J are TRBV5-6 and TRBJ1-1, with TRBD1 as a possible D gene (6 bases). The CDR3 consists of 15 residues. Between the trimmed V and J ends, which lost 3 bases and 6 bases, there was a span of 18 bases. Per germline, CDR1 SGHDT and CDR2 YYEEEE. CDR3 sequence (DNA): TGTGCCAGCAGCTGGGGGGGGGGCTTGGTCTCTGAAGCTTTCTTT. Its protein product is CASSWGGGLVSEAFF.